A selection of T cell receptor beta chains follows, all from one sample in a study of T cell responses to AZD1222 COVID-19 vaccine. Method: immunoSEQ multiplex PCR; TCRdb's copy keeps in-frame clones and lacks some. The sample lists tens of thousands of clones; almost 80% were seen once. The specimen comprised peripheral blood, sampled on day 0 of AZD1222 vaccination. These receptors came from an adult in good health. Both conserved end residues are part of each CDR3.

V gene,J gene,CDR3 protein
TRBV2,TRBJ2-5,CASTRDRQETQYF
TRBV7-9,TRBJ2-3,CASSPRRDTQYF
TRBV11-3,TRBJ2-7,CASSAYKRIGTYEQYF
TRBV30,TRBJ2-2,CAWTGTIDTGELFF
TRBV10-2,TRBJ2-2,CASSGLAGNTGELFF
TRBV2,TRBJ1-4,CATRGGPNEKLFF
TRBV19,TRBJ2-1,CATTSYNEQFF
TRBV27,TRBJ2-7,CASSLLGGGTYEQYF
TRBV6-2/TRBV6-3,TRBJ1-2,CASSSHQLYGYTF
TRBV7-6,TRBJ1-5,CASSLGSAGNQPQHF
TRBV5-6,TRBJ2-2,CASSKGLAGSTGELFF
TRBV18,TRBJ2-2,CASSPLAGVSGELFF
TRBV7-8,TRBJ2-7,CASSLAGTTSGEQYF
TRBV2,TRBJ2-7,CASRILAHEQYF
TRBV4-3,TRBJ1-1,CASSQERQGRAEAFF
TRBV7-2,TRBJ1-2,CASSLDSSSNYGYTF
TRBV30,TRBJ1-3,CAWRKPTEGNTIYF
TRBV3-1/TRBV3-2,TRBJ1-1,CASSPDLAQEAFF
TRBV20-1,TRBJ2-3,CSASSSGRKGTYTDTQYF
TRBV12-3/TRBV12-4,TRBJ2-7,CASSLVYEQYF
TRBV6-5,TRBJ1-1,CASSYGRGTEAFF
TRBV3-1/TRBV3-2,TRBJ2-2,CASSFSGELFF
TRBV28,TRBJ2-7,CASSFQGLGSYEQYF
TRBV5-6,TRBJ1-1,CASSFPDRGTEAFF
TRBV6-5,TRBJ1-1,CASVGHFEAFF
TRBV14,TRBJ2-7,CASSQDWPRTYEQYF
TRBV7-9,TRBJ1-6,CASSPKTRGGSSYNSPLHF
TRBV29-1,TRBJ1-1,CSVEQANTEAFF
TRBV28,TRBJ1-2,CASSSPGQGHYGYTF
TRBV12-3/TRBV12-4,TRBJ2-3,CASSFYTDTQYF
TRBV28,TRBJ2-1,CASSYLLADSNEQFF
TRBV5-1,TRBJ2-7,CASSLARGTGRAEQYF
TRBV19,TRBJ2-5,CASSIGTGVYETQYF
TRBV18,TRBJ2-2,CASSSGPRRGTGELFF
TRBV7-9,TRBJ2-2,CASSLQADTGELFF
TRBV5-6,TRBJ2-3,CASRGLAGVGDTQYF
TRBV28,TRBJ1-3,CASSLARAFSGNTIYF